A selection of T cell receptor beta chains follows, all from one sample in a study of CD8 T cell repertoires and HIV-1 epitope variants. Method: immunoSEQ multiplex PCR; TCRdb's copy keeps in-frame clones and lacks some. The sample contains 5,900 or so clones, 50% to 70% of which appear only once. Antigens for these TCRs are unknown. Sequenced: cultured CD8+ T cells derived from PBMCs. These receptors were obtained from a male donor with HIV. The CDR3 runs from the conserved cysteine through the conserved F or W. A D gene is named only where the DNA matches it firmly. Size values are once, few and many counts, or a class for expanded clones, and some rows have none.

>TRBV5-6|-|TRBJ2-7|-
TGTGCCAGCAGCCTCTGGGGTCGGGAGCAGTACTTC
CASSLWGREQYF
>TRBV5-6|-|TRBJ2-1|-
TGTGCCAGCAGCTTCTACAATGAGCAGTTCTTC
CASSFYNEQFF
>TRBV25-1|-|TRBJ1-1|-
TGTGCCAGCAGTGAATATGAGGGCCTGAACACTGAAGCTTTCTTT
CASSEYEGLNTEAFF
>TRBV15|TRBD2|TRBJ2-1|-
TGTGCCACCAGCATTGGGACTAGGGAGTACAATGAGCAGTTCTTC
CATSIGTREYNEQFF
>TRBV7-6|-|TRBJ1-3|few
TGTGCCAGCAGCTTAGAGTCGGCGCCTGGAAACACCATATATTTT
CASSLESAPGNTIYF
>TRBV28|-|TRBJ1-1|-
TGTGCCAGCAGCAGGGACGGGAACACTGAAGCTTTCTTT
CASSRDGNTEAFF
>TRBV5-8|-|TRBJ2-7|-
TGTGCCAGCAGTTCACAGAGCCCCAGCTCCTACGAGCAGTACTTC
CASSSQSPSSYEQYF
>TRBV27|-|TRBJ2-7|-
TGTGCCAGCAGTCCCGGACATACCGTCTACGAGCAGTACTTC
CASSPGHTVYEQYF
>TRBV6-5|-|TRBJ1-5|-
TGTGCCAGCAGTTACGGCGTGACCCAGCCCCAGCATTTT
CASSYGVTQPQHF
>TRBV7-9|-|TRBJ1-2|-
TGTGCCAGCAGCTTGAGCCTGGGCTATGGCTACACCTTC
CASSLSLGYGYTF
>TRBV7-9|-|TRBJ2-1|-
TGTGCCAGCAGCTTAGAAGGGCGGGGGCGACGGGGCAATGAGCAGTTCTTC
CASSLEGRGRRGNEQFF
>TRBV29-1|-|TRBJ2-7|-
TGCAGCGTTGAAGAGGAAGGGACGTGGGAGCAGTACTTC
CSVEEEGTWEQYF
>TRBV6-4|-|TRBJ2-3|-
TGTGCCAGCAGTGGGGAGAGGGCCGGGACAGATACGCAGTATTTT
CASSGERAGTDTQYF
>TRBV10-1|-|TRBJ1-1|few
TGCGCCAGCAGTGAGCTGAGGTATTCTGAAGCTTTCTTT
CASSELRYSEAFF
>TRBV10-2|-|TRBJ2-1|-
TGCGCCACCCGGAAGGGGGGCAACAATGAGCAGTTCTTC
CATRKGGNNEQFF
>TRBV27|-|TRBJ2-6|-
TGTGCCAGCAGTGGTGCAATCTGGCTACAAAGTCGGGCCAACGTCCTGACTTTC
CASSGAIWLQSRANVLTF
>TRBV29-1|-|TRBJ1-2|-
TGCAGCGTTGGGAGGAGCGATGGCTACACCTTC
CSVGRSDGYTF
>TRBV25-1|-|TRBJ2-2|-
TGTGCCAGCAGTACCTGGCAGGGAACCGGGGAGCTGTTTTTT
CASSTWQGTGELFF
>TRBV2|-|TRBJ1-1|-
TGTGCCAGCCGCTGGGGTACAGGGAACACTGAAGCTTTCTTT
CASRWGTGNTEAFF
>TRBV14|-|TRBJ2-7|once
TGTGCCAGCAGCCATTACCAGGGCTACGAGCAGTACTTC
CASSHYQGYEQYF
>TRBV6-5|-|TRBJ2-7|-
TGTGCCAGCAGTTACTCGCACAGCTACTACGAGCAGTACTTC
CASSYSHSYYEQYF
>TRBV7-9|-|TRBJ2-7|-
TGTGCCAGCAGCTTAGGAGAAGGGTCCTACGAGCAGTACTTC
CASSLGEGSYEQYF
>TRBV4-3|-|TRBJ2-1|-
TGCGCCAGCAGCCCACGACAGGAGCTTTACAATGAGCAGTTCTTC
CASSPRQELYNEQFF
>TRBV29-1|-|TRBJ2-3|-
TGCAGCGTTGTGTCGGGGTCGGCAGATACGCAGTATTTT
CSVVSGSADTQYF
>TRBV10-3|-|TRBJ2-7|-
TGTGCCATCAGTGGGGTCGGGAATACCTACGAGCAGTACTTC
CAISGVGNTYEQYF
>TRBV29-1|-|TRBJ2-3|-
TGCAGCGTTGTCCCAACAGATACGCAGTATTTT
CSVVPTDTQYF
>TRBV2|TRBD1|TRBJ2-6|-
TGTGCCAGCAGAAGAGGTCGACAGGGGGCTTCTGGGGCCAACGTCCTGACTTTC
CASRRGRQGASGANVLTF
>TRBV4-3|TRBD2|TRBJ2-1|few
TGCGCCAGCAGCCAAGCCCAGCCCGGGGGGGCTACCTACAATGAGCAGTTCTTC
CASSQAQPGGATYNEQFF
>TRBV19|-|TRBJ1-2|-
TGTGCCAGTAGTATTTTTTTAGGGGCCGAAGCTAACTATGGCTACACCTTC
CASSIFLGAEANYGYTF
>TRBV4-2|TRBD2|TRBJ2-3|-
TGTGCCAGCAGCCCTGGGACTAGCGGACGAACAGATACGCAGTATTTT
CASSPGTSGRTDTQYF
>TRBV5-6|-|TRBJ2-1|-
TGTGCCAGCAGCTTGGGGGGAGCGGTGACTATCTACAATGAGCAGTTCTTC
CASSLGGAVTIYNEQFF
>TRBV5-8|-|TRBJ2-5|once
TGTGCCAGCAGCTTCCTAACACCTCAAGAGACCCAGTACTTC
CASSFLTPQETQYF
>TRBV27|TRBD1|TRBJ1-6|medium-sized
TGTGCCAGCGGTTTATCCGGGACAGGGGTTTCACCCCTCCACTTT
CASGLSGTGVSPLHF
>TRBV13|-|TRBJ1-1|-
TGTGCCAGCAGCTTAGGTCGCGCCACTGAAGCTTTCTTT
CASSLGRATEAFF
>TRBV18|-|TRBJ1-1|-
TGCGCCAGCTCAGCGATGGCGAACACTGAAGCTTTCTTT
CASSAMANTEAFF
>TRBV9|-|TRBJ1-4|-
TGTGCCAGCAGCCCCCCCAGCGCAACTAATGAAAAACTGTTTTTT
CASSPPSATNEKLFF
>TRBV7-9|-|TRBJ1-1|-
TGTGCCAGCAGCTTAGCTGGGAACACTGAAGCTTTCTTT
CASSLAGNTEAFF
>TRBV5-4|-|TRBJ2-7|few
TGTGCCAGCAGCCTCCTACAGGGCTACGAGCAGTACTTC
CASSLLQGYEQYF
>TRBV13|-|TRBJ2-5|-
TGTGCCAGCAGCTTGGAAGAGACCCAGTACTTC
CASSLEETQYF
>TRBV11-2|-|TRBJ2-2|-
TGTGCCAGCAGCTTCAGTACGAGTTCCGGGGAGCTGTTTTTT
CASSFSTSSGELFF
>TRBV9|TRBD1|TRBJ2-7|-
TGTGCCAGCAGCGAACGGACAGGGAACGAGCAGTACTTC
CASSERTGNEQYF
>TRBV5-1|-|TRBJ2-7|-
TGTGCCAGCAGCGACTCGACAGTTACCTACGAGCAGTACTTC
CASSDSTVTYEQYF
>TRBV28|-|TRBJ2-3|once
TGTGCCAGCAGCCCGCCAGACACAGATACGCAGTATTTT
CASSPPDTDTQYF
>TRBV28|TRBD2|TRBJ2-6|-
TGTGCCTCCAGGCTAGCGGAAACCTCTGGGGCCAACGTCCTGACTTTC
CASRLAETSGANVLTF
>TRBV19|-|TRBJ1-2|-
TGTGCCAGCTCTCAGGGCTATGGCTACACCTTC
CASSQGYGYTF
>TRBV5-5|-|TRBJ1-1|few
TGTGCCAGCAGCTCTCTATCACAAGTAAACACTGAAGCTTTCTTT
CASSSLSQVNTEAFF
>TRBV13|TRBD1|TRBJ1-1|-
TGTGCCAGCAGCCATACAGGGGACTCTGAAGCTTTCTTT
CASSHTGDSEAFF
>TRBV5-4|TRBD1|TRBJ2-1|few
TGTGCCAGCAGACCAGGACAGGGAACATTTAATGAGCAGTTCTTC
CASRPGQGTFNEQFF
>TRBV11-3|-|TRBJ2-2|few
TGTGCCAGCAGCTTTAGAAGGACCGGGGAGCTGTTTTTT
CASSFRRTGELFF
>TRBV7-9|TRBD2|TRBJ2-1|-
TGTGCCAGCAGCTTTTCGCCGGGACTAGCTCCTTACAATGAGCAGTTCTTC
CASSFSPGLAPYNEQFF
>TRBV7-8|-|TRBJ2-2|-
TGTGCCAGCAGCTTAGGGGTAGGGGTAGCCGGGGAGCTGTTTTTT
CASSLGVGVAGELFF
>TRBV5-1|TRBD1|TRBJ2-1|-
TGCGCCAGCAGCCCACAGGGGGGCTCCAATGAGCAGTTCTTC
CASSPQGGSNEQFF
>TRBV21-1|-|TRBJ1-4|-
TGTGCCAGCAGCCCCGGGACAGGTGAAGGGGATGAAAAACTGTTTTTT
CASSPGTGEGDEKLFF
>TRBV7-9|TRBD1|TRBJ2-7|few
TGTGCCAGCACAACAGGGGGCGCCGAGCAGTACTTC
CASTTGGAEQYF
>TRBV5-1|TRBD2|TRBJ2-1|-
TGCGCCAGCAGCGCGGAGGAAAGGACTAGCGGGGATGAGCAGTTCTTC
CASSAEERTSGDEQFF
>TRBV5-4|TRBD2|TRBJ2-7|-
TGTGCCAGCAGCCAAGCGGGGGGCGAGCAGTACTTC
CASSQAGGEQYF
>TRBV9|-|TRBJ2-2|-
TGTGCCAGCAGCGTAGGGGGGAGTCAGACCGGGGAGCTGTTTTTT
CASSVGGSQTGELFF